Given below is one TCR beta chain in context. The CDR3 spans 13 residues. Germline V gene sequence: CDR1 MRHNA, CDR2 SNTAGT. The V end lost 1 base, the J end lost 5 bases, and 9 bases lay between the germline ends. The sample is drawn from a study of OX40 agonist ivuxolimab in advanced cancers. The protocol was immunoSEQ multiplex PCR, while the TCRdb copy is restricted to in-frame clones and leaves out a portion. The profile covers about 42,000 clones, with around 87% appearing a single time and 15% taken by the ten largest. The sample was CD4+ or CD8+ T cells sorted from blood, taken in a trial of the OX40 agonist ivuxolimab. The clonotype was recovered from an adult with an advanced solid tumor such as melanoma, head and neck, liver or kidney cancer. The V call is TRBV6-4, the J call TRBJ2-7, with D possibly being TRBD2 (5 bases). The DNA of the CDR3 is TGTGCCAGCAGTGACTTGGGAGCCCACGAGCAGTACTTC. Amino acid sequence: CASSDLGAHEQYF.